This T cell receptor beta chain emerged from a study of control samples from healthy donors and cancer patients. The CDR3 consists of 13 residues. From germline, CDR1 is MDHEN and CDR2 SYDVKM. Trimming cost V 0 bases and J 7 bases, with 9 bases left between them. TCRdb keeps only in-frame clones here, not all; method: immunoSEQ multiplex PCR. This repertoire shows 150,000 to 170,000 clones, around 95% found once; its top ten account for about 5.6%. The sequencing input was blood. The TCR was taken from a man aged 40-49 years in good health. The chain couples TRBV28 to TRBJ1-1, with TRBD1 as a possible D gene (5 bases). The CDR3 bases are TGTGCCAGCAGTTTATGGACAGAGGGTGAAGCTTTCTTT. This encodes CASSLWTEGEAFF.